The source of this TCR beta chain is a study of spatial heterogeneity in lung cancer. On the study more broadly: Consistent detection of more beta-chain than alpha-chain sequences was observed.

This clonotype has ten or more counts. Its matching antigen is unknown. TCRdb re-derived calls from the 5' RACE reads in MiXCR, one entry per CDR3 protein. Among some 16,000 distinct CDR3 sequences listed, approximately 6.2% were seen once. Time point given: sample taken at primary tumor resection. Tumor, nontumor lung or frozen PBMC supplied whole RNA, sequenced without sorting. CDR1 KGHSH and CDR2 LQKENI come from the germline V gene. This CDR3 has 12 amino acids. Trimming stripped 0 bases from V and 8 bases from J, with 7 bases between. Study results and caveats: Mutation counts in tumors were tracked by counts of expanded intratumoral alpha and beta TCRs.

Source: lung tumor tissue, taken at surgery. V is TRBV18 and J is TRBJ1-2, with D perhaps matching TRBD1 (5 bases). The TCR was taken from a female donor with early-stage non-small cell lung cancer. The CDR3 sequence: CASSPPQGGYTF. The CDR3 DNA reads TGTGCCAGCTCACCACCGCAGGGCGGCTACACCTTC.